This paragraph reports one T cell receptor (beta chain). The same CDR3 is also encoded by other DNA sequences in this sample. The source of the sample is a study of blood T cell repertoires in COVID-19. TCRdb's copy holds only in-frame clones and misses some; the assay was immunoSEQ multiplex PCR. The table lists fewer than 200,000 clones, around four fifths of them singletons. V lost 1 base to trimming and J lost 6 bases; unmatched junction nucleotides: 5. CDR3 length equals 15 residues. Germline-derived CDR1 and CDR2 are LNHNV and YYDKDF (reference sequence). Sequenced material: peripheral blood. The receptor was isolated from a man between 35 and 55 years old who had recovered from COVID-19. The chain carries TRBV15 and TRBJ2-3; 9 positions match TRBD1. The CDR3 coding sequence is TGTGCCACCAGCAGAGTGGGGGACAGGGCCGATACGCAGTATTTT. It specifies CATSRVGDRADTQYF.